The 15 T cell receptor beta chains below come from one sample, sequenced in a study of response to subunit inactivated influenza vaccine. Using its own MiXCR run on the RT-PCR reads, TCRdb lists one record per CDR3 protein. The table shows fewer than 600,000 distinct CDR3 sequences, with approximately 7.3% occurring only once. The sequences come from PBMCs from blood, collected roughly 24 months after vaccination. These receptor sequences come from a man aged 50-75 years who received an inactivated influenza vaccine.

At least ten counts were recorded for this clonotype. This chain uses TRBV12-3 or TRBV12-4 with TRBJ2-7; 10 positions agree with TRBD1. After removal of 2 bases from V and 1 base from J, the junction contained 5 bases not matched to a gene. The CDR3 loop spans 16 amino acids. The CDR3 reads CASSLRGQGGSYEQYF. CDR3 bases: TGTGCCAGCAGTTTAAGAGGACAGGGGGGTTCCTACGAGCAGTACTTC.

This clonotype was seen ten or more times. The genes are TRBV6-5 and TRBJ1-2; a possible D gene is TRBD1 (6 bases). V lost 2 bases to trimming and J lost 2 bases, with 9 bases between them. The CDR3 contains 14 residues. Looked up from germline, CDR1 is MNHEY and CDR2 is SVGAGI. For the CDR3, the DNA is TGTGCCAGCAGTTACCAGGGGATGAACTATGGCTACACCTTC. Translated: CASSYQGMNYGYTF.

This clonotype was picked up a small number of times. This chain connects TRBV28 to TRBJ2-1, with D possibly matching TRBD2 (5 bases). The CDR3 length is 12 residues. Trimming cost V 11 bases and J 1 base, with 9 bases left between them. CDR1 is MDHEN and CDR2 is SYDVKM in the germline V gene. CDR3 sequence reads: CAGGRSYNEQFF. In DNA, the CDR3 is TGTGCCGGAGGACGGTCCTACAATGAGCAGTTCTTC. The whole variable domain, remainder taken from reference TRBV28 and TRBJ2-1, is DVKVTQSSRYLVKRTGEKVFLECVQDMDHENMFWYRQDPGLGLRLIYFSYDVKMKEKGDIPEGYSVSREKKERFSLILESASTNQTSMYLCAGGRSYNEQFFGPGTRLTVL.

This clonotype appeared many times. CDR3: CSASTLALLDEQFF. CDR3 bases: TGCAGTGCTAGCACCCTAGCCCTTCTCGATGAGCAGTTCTTC. The chain joins TRBV20-1 to TRBJ2-1; maybe TRBD2 (5 bases). The CDR3 is 14 amino acids. Germline V gene data show CDR1 as DFQATT and CDR2 as SNEGSKA (reference sequence). The V end lost 3 bases, the J end lost 8 bases, and 17 bases lay between the germline ends.

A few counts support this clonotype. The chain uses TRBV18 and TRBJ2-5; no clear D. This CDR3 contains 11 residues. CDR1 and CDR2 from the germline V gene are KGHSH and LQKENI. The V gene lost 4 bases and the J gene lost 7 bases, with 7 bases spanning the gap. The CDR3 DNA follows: TGTGCCAGCTCACATCCAGGGACCCAGTACTTC. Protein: CASSHPGTQYF.

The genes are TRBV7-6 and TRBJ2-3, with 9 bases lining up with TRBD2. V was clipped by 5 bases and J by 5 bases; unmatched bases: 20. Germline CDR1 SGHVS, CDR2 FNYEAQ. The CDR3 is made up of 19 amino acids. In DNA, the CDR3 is TGTGCCAGCAGCGATCAACCCCCGGCTAGCGGGAATTGGGTAGATACGCAGTATTTT. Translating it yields CASSDQPPASGNWVDTQYF.

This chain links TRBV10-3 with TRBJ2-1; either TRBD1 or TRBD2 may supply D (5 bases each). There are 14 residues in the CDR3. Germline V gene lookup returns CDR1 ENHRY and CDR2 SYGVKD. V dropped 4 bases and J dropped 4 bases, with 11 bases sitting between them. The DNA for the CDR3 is TGTGCCATCAGTGGACGAGGGGATTACAATGAGCAGTTCTTC. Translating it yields CAISGRGDYNEQFF.

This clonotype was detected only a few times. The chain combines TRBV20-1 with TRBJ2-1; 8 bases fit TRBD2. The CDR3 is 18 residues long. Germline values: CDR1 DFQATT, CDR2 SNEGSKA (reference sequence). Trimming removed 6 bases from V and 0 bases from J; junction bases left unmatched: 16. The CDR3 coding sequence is TGCAGTGCGCGAAGCCTAACTAGCGGTCTGAGCTCCTACAATGAGCAGTTCTTC. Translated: CSARSLTSGLSSYNEQFF.

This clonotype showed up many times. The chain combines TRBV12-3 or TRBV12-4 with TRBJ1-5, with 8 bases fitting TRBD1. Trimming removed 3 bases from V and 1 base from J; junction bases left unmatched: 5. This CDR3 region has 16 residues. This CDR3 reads CASSLSGGWSNQPQHF. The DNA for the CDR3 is TGTGCCAGCAGTTTGTCAGGGGGCTGGAGCAATCAGCCCCAGCATTTT.

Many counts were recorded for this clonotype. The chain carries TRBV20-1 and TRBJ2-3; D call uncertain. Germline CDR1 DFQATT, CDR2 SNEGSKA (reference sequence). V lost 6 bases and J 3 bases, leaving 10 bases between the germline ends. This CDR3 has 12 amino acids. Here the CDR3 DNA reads TGCAGTGCCGATGCCAATACAGATACGCAGTATTTT. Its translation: CSADANTDTQYF.

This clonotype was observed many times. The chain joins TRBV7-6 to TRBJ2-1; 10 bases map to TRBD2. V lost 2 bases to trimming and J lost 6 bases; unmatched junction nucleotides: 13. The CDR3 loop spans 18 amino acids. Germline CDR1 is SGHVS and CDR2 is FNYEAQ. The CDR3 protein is CASSLFLAGVFPPNEQFF. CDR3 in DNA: TGTGCCAGCAGCTTATTCCTAGCGGGAGTTTTCCCTCCCAATGAGCAGTTCTTC.

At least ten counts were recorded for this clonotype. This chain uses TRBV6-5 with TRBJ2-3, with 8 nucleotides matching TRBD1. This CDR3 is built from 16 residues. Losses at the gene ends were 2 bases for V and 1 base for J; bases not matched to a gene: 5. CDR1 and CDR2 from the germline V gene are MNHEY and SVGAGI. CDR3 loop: CASSYLTGDRTDTQYF. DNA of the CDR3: TGTGCCAGCAGTTACCTGACAGGGGATCGCACAGATACGCAGTATTTT.

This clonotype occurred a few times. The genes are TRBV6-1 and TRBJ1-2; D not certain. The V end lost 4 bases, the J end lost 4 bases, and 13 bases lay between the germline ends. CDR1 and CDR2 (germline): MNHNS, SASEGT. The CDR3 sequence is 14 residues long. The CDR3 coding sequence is TGTGCCAGCAGTGGGACTTCTAGAGGCTATGGCTACACCTTC. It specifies CASSGTSRGYGYTF.

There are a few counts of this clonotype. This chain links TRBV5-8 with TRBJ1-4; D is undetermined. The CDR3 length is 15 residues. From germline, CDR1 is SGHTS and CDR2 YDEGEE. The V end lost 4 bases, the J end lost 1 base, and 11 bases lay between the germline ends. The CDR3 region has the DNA TGTGCCAGCAGCCCCCCAGGCGGAACTAATGAAAAACTGTTTTTT. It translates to CASSPPGGTNEKLFF. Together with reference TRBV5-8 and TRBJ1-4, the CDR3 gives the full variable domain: EAGVTQSPTHLIKTRGQQATLRCSPISGHTSVYWYQQALGLGLQFLLWYDEGEERNRGNFPPRFSGRQFPNYSSELNVNALELEDSALYLCASSPPGGTNEKLFFGSGTQLSVL.

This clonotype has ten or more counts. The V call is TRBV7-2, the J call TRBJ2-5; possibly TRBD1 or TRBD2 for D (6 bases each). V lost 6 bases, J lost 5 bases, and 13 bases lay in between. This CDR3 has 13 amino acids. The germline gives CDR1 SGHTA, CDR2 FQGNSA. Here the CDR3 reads CASSLGGRETQYF. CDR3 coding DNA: TGTGCCAGCAGTTTGGGGGGCCGGGAGACCCAGTACTTC.